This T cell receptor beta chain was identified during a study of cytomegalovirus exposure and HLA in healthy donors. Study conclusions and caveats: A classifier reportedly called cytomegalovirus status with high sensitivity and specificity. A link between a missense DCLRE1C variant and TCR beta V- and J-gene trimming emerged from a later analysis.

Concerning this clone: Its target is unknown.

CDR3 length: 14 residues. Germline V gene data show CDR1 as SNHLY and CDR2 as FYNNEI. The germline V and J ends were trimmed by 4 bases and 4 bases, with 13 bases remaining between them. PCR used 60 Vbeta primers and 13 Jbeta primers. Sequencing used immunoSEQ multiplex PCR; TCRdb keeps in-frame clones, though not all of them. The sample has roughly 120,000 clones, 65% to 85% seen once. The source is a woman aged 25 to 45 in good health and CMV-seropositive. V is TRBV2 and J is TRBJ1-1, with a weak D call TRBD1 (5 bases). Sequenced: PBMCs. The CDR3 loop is CASSGGRAGTEAFF. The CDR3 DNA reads TGTGCCAGCAGTGGCGGCAGGGCCGGCACTGAAGCTTTCTTT.